These 10 T cell receptor beta chains originate from one sample sequenced in a study of control samples from healthy donors and cancer patients. TCRdb's table, derived via immunoSEQ multiplex PCR, lists solely in-frame clones and lacks some. The table has roughly 160,000 clones, 88% seen once. The source material was blood. The receptors derive from a woman under 40 in good health.

This CDR3 is CASSKVSSGATGTGELFF. The CDR3 nucleotides read TGTGCCAGCAGCAAAGTCAGTAGCGGGGCCACGGGGACCGGGGAGCTGTTTTTT. The chain has TRBV21-1 and TRBJ2-2; the table's D call, TRBD2, has no DNA check behind it. TRBV21-1 is a known pseudogene. There are 18 residues in the CDR3.

The CDR3 DNA is TGTGCCAGCATCTGTCGTATAGCCAAAAACATTCAGTACTTC. It specifies CASICRIAKNIQYF. The rearrangement links TRBV25-1 to TRBJ2-4; D not certain. Germline CDR1 is MGHDK and CDR2 is SYGVNS. V dropped 7 bases and J dropped 0 bases, with 10 bases sitting between them. This CDR3 is built from 14 residues.

The J gene is TRBJ2-7, the V gene TRBV4-1, with D unclear. Germline V CDR1 and CDR2: MGHRA, YSYEKL. This CDR3 contains 15 residues. V lost 0 bases and J 2 bases, leaving 11 bases between the germline ends. This chain's CDR3 is CASSQDAGETYEQYF. CDR3 DNA: TGCGCCAGCAGCCAAGATGCTGGGGAAACCTACGAGCAGTACTTC.

The V call is TRBV29-1, the J call TRBJ1-2; the D is unclear. The ends were cut back, 4 bases at V and 3 bases at J, with 12 bases in the middle. Germline lookup yields CDR1 SQVTM and CDR2 ANQGSEA. The CDR3 sequence is 13 residues long. CDR3 nucleotides: TGCAGCGTTGTTTCCCGGGTTGACTATGGCTACACCTTC. Encoded protein: CSVVSRVDYGYTF. Full variable domain (outside the CDR3, taken from reference TRBV29-1 and TRBJ1-2): SAVISQKPSRDICQRGTSLTIQCQVDSQVTMMFWYRQQPGQSLTLIATANQGSEATYESGFVIDKFPISRPNLTFSTLTVSNMSPEDSSIYLCSVVSRVDYGYTFGSGTRLTVV.

This CDR3 reads CASSLEVPYEQYF. In DNA, the CDR3 is TGTGCCAGCAGCTTGGAGGTCCCCTACGAGCAGTACTTC. The gene calls are TRBV5-6 and TRBJ2-7; D gene unclear. Germline lookup yields CDR1 SGHDT and CDR2 YYEEEE. V was shortened by 0 bases and J by 2 bases, with 6 bases between the two germline ends. The CDR3 sequence is 13 residues long.

This clone has a count of ten or more. This rearrangement joins TRBV28 to TRBJ2-5, with 7 bases that match TRBD1. With V trimmed by 5 bases and J by 5 bases, 11 bases remained unmatched. Germline V gives CDR1 MDHEN, CDR2 SYDVKM. The CDR3 runs 15 residues. CDR3 in DNA: TGTGCCAGCAGTCGGGCCTCGACAGGGAAGGAGACCCAGTACTTC. This translates into CASSRASTGKETQYF.

The chain couples TRBV2 to TRBJ2-5; a possible D gene is TRBD2 (5 bases). Germline CDR1 is SNHLY and CDR2 is FYNNEI. The CDR3 contains 13 residues. The V and J ends lost 4 bases and 7 bases respectively, with 13 bases between them. The CDR3 loop is CASSVSRRATQYF. The CDR3 region has the DNA TGTGCCAGCAGTGTCTCCCGGCGGGCGACCCAGTACTTC.

The rearrangement links TRBV18 to TRBJ1-5; no firm D call. There are 17 residues in the CDR3. V dropped 3 bases and J dropped 1 base, with 16 bases sitting between them. CDR1 and CDR2 from the germline V gene are KGHSH and LQKENI. The CDR3 nucleotides are TGTGCCAGCTCACCCCGGGAAAGCGGAGGGAGCAATCAGCCCCAGCATTTT. As protein: CASSPRESGGSNQPQHF.

The chain couples TRBV7-9 to TRBJ2-1, with D perhaps TRBD2 (6 bases). CDR3 length: 14 residues. V was trimmed by 5 bases and J by 8 bases, leaving 16 bases between them. CDR1 and CDR2 from the germline V gene are SEHNR and FQNEAQ (reference sequence). The CDR3 loop is CASSPMGDFDEQFF. Written as DNA, the CDR3 is TGTGCCAGCAGCCCAATGGGGGACTTTGATGAGCAGTTCTTC.

The genes are TRBV27 and TRBJ1-4; D is ambiguous. V lost 5 bases and J lost 3, with 13 bases in between. Germline CDR1 is MNHEY and CDR2 is SMNVEV (reference sequence). The CDR3 is made up of 15 amino acids. The CDR3 DNA follows: TGTGCCAGCAGTCACTCTCGGGTTTCTAATGAAAAACTGTTTTTT. Protein product: CASSHSRVSNEKLFF.